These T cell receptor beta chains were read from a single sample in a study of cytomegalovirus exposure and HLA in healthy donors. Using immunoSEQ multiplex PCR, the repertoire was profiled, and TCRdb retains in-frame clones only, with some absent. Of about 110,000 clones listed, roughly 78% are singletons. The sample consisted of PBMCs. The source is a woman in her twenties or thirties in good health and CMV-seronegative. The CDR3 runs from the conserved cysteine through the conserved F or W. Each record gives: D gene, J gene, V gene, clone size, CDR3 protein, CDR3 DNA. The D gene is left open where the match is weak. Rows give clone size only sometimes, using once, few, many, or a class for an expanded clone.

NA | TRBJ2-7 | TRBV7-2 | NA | CASTSGGSYEQYF | TGTGCCAGCACCTCAGGGGGGTCCTACGAGCAGTACTTC
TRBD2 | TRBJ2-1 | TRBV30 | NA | CAFERGDGEQFF | TGTGCCTTTGAGCGGGGGGACGGTGAGCAGTTCTTC
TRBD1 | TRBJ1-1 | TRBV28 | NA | CASSHGTGGTEAFF | TGTGCCAGCAGTCATGGGACAGGGGGCACTGAAGCTTTCTTT
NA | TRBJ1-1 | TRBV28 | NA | CASSFGLSTEAFF | TGTGCCAGCAGTTTTGGTCTGAGCACTGAAGCTTTCTTT
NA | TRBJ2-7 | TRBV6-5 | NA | CASSYSVDREQYF | TGTGCCAGCAGTTACTCAGTCGACAGGGAGCAGTACTTC
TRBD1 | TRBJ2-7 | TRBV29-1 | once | CSVVWTGNLTYEQYF | TGCAGCGTGGTTTGGACAGGGAACCTTACCTACGAGCAGTACTTC
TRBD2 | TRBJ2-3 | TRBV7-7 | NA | CASSKTSGIADTQYF | TGTGCTAGCAGCAAAACTAGCGGGATCGCAGATACGCAGTATTTT
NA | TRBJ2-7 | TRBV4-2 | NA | CATSQVPYYEQYF | TGTGCCACCTCGCAGGTGCCATACTACGAGCAGTACTTC
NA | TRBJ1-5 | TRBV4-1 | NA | CASSLGGSVNQPQHF | TGCGCCAGCAGCCTGGGAGGGTCGGTCAATCAGCCCCAGCATTTT
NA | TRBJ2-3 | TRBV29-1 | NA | CSVAGPGTDTQYF | TGCAGCGTTGCAGGGCCTGGCACAGATACGCAGTATTTT
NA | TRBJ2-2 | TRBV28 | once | CASSFATGEGTGELFF | TGTGCCAGCAGTTTCGCGACGGGGGAAGGGACCGGGGAGCTGTTTTTT
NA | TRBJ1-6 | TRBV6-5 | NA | CASSYEDSLNSPLHF | TGTGCCAGCAGTTATGAGGACAGCTTGAATTCACCCCTCCACTTT
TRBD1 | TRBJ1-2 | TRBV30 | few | CACRDRGRVWSGYTF | TGTGCCTGCCGGGACAGGGGGCGCGTTTGGTCGGGCTACACCTTC
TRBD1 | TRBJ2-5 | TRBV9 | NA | CASSFNPGQQETQYF | TGTGCCAGCAGCTTTAACCCGGGACAGCAAGAGACCCAGTACTTC
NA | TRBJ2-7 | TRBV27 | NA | CASSLTYSYEQYF | TGTGCCAGCAGTTTGACTTACTCCTACGAGCAGTACTTC
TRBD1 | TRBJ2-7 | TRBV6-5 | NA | CASSRGQGAYEQYF | TGTGCCAGCAGTAGGGGACAGGGGGCTTACGAGCAGTACTTC
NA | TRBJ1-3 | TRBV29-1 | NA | CSVEGLLSGNTIYF | TGCAGCGTTGAAGGGCTCCTCTCTGGAAACACCATATATTTT
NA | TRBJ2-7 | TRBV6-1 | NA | CASSPRLGYEQYF | TGTGCCAGCAGTCCAAGACTTGGCTACGAGCAGTACTTC
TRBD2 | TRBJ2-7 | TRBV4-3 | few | CASSQYGEGAGNYEQYF | TGCGCCAGCAGCCAATATGGGGAGGGAGCAGGTAACTACGAGCAGTACTTC
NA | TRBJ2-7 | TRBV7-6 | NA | CASSLNLRSWDISTYEQYF | TGTGCCAGCAGCTTAAATTTAAGATCTTGGGACATCTCTACTTACGAGCAGTACTTC
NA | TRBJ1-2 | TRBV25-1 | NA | CASSEPGNYGYTF | TGTGCCAGCAGTGAACCAGGGAACTATGGCTACACCTTC
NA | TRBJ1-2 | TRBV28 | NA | CASRSGQNYGYTF | TGTGCCAGCAGAAGTGGACAGAACTATGGCTACACCTTC
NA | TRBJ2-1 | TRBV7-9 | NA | CASTHPHGNEQFF | TGTGCCAGCACCCACCCGCACGGGAATGAGCAGTTCTTC
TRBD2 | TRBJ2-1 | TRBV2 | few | CASSEDPLAGEYNEQFF | TGTGCCAGCAGTGAAGATCCGCTAGCGGGCGAATACAATGAGCAGTTCTTC
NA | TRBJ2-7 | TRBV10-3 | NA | CAISASGWQGYEQYF | TGTGCCATCAGTGCCAGTGGGTGGCAGGGCTACGAGCAGTACTTC
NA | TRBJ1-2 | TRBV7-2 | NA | CASSPGTVSNYGYTF | TGTGCCAGCAGCCCAGGTACTGTCTCGAACTATGGCTACACCTTC
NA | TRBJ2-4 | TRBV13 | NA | CASSATRDLAKNIQYF | TGTGCCAGCAGCGCAACTAGGGATCTAGCCAAAAACATTCAGTACTTC